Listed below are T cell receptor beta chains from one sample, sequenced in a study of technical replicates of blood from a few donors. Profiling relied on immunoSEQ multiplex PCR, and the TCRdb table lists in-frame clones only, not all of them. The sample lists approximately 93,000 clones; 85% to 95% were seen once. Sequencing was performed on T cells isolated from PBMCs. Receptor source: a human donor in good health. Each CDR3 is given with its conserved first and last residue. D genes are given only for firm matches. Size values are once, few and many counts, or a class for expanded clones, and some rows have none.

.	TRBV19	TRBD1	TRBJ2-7	CASTAGTGIYEQYF	TGTGCCAGTACCGCGGGGACAGGGATCTACGAGCAGTACTTC
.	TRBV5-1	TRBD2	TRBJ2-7	CASSLAFRGSSYEQYF	TGCGCCAGCAGCTTGGCATTTCGCGGGAGCTCCTACGAGCAGTACTTC
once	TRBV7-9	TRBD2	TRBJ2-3	CASSRRTARLAGEDTQYF	TGTGCCAGCAGCCGCCGGACGGCTCGACTAGCGGGAGAGGATACGCAGTATTTT
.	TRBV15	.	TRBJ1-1	CATSRDRDIMNTEAFF	TGTGCCACCAGCAGAGATAGGGACATTATGAACACTGAAGCTTTCTTT
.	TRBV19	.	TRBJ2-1	CASSGGENNEQFF	TGTGCCAGTAGTGGGGGCGAGAACAATGAGCAGTTCTTC
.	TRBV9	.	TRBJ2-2	CASSVGRAGTGELFF	TGTGCCAGCAGCGTAGGGCGGGCGGGGACCGGGGAGCTGTTTTTT
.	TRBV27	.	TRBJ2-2	CASSFSTTNTGELFF	TGTGCCAGCAGTTTTAGTACTACGAACACCGGGGAGCTGTTTTTT
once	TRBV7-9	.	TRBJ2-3	CASNVGLSTDTQYF	TGTGCCAGCAACGTAGGACTTAGTACAGATACGCAGTATTTT
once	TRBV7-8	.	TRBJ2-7	CASSYESSYEQYF	TGTGCCAGCAGCTATGAGAGCTCCTACGAGCAGTACTTC
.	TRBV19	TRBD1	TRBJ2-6	CASSPRTGGRTNVLTF	TGTGCCAGTAGTCCACGTACAGGGGGCCGTACCAACGTCCTGACTTTC
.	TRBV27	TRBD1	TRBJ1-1	CASTFRGYRGRNTEAFF	TGTGCCAGCACTTTTAGGGGGTACAGGGGTCGGAACACTGAAGCTTTCTTT
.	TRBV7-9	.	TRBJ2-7	CASCSESYEQYF	TGTGCCAGCTGTAGTGAGTCGTACGAGCAGTACTTC
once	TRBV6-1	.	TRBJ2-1	CASSLAEVAGEQFF	TGTGCCAGCAGTCTCGCCGAAGTGGCAGGTGAGCAGTTCTTC
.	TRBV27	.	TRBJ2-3	CASSLNPTGIATDTQYF	TGTGCCAGCAGTTTAAACCCAACAGGGATTGCCACAGATACGCAGTATTTT
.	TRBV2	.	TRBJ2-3	CASRGGDISTDTQYF	TGTGCCAGCAGAGGTGGGGACATTAGCACAGATACGCAGTATTTT
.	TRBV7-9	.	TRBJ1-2	CASSLQGGYTF	TGTGCCAGCAGCCTCCAGGGTGGTTACACCTTC
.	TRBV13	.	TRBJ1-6	CASRFFYEGVNSPLHF	TGTGCCAGCCGCTTTTTTTATGAGGGAGTAAATTCACCCCTCCACTTT
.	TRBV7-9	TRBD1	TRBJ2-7	CASSPGTGVFYEQYF	TGTGCCAGCAGCCCCGGGACAGGGGTGTTTTACGAGCAGTACTTC
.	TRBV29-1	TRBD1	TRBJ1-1	CSVVLPDRAGEAFF	TGCAGCGTTGTACTTCCCGACAGGGCGGGTGAAGCTTTCTTT
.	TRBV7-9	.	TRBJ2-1	CASSLAQGRYNEQFF	TGTGCCAGCAGCTTAGCCCAGGGGAGATACAATGAGCAGTTCTTC
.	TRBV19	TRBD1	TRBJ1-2	CASTPTQGAYGYTF	TGTGCCAGTACCCCCACCCAGGGGGCGTATGGCTACACCTTC
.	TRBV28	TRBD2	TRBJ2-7	CASRTKFEFREGRGGRYYEQYF	TGTGCCAGCAGAACCAAGTTCGAATTCCGGGAGGGCCGGGGAGGTCGGTACTACGAGCAGTACTTC
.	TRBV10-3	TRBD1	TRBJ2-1	CAISELWTGDGAVEQFF	TGTGCCATCAGTGAGTTGTGGACAGGGGATGGGGCTGTCGAGCAGTTCTTC
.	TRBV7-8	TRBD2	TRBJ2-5	CASSPRSGGVRETQYF	TGTGCCAGCAGCCCGAGAAGCGGGGGGGTAAGAGAGACCCAGTACTTC
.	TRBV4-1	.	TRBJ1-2	CASSQDSTRANYGYTF	TGCGCCAGCAGCCAAGATTCGACTCGAGCTAACTATGGCTACACCTTC
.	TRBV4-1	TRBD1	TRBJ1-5	CASSQDQGTGRNQPQHF	TGCGCCAGCAGCCAAGATCAAGGGACAGGGAGGAATCAGCCCCAGCATTTT
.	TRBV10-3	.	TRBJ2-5	CAISAELDQETQYF	TGTGCCATCAGTGCGGAACTAGACCAAGAGACCCAGTACTTC
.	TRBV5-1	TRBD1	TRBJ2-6	CASSWRDRGSGANVLTF	TGCGCCAGCAGCTGGCGGGACAGGGGATCTGGGGCCAACGTCCTGACTTTC
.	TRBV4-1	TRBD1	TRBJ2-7	CASSQDRGTGSYEQYF	TGCGCCAGCAGCCAAGATCGAGGGACAGGCTCCTACGAGCAGTACTTC